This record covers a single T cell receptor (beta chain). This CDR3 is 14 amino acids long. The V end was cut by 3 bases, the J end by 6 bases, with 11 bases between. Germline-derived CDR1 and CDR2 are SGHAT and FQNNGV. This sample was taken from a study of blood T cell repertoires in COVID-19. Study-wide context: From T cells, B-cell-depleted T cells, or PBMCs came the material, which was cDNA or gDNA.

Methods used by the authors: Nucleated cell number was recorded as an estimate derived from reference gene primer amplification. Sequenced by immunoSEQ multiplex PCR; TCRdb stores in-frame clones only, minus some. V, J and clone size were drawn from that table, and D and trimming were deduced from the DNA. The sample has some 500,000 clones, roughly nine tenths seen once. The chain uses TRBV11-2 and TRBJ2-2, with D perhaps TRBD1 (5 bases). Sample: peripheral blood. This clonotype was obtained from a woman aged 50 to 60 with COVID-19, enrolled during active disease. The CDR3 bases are TGTGCCAGCAGCTTTAACACAGGACCCGGGGAGCTGTTTTTT. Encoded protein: CASSFNTGPGELFF.